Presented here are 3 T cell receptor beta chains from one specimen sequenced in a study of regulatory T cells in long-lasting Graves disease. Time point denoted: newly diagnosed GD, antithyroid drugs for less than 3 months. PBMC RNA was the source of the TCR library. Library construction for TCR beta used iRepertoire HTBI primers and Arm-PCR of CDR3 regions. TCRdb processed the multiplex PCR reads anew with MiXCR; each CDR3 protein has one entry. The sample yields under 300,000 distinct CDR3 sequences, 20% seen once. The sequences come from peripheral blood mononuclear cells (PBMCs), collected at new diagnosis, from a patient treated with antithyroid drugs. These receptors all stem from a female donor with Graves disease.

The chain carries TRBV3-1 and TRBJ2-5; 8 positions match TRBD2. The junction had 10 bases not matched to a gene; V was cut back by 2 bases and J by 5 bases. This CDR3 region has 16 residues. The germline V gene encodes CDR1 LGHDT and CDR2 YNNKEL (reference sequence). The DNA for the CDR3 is TGTGCCAGCAGCCAACCATCTCGGGGGGGCTGGGAGACCCAGTACTTC. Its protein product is CASSQPSRGGWETQYF.

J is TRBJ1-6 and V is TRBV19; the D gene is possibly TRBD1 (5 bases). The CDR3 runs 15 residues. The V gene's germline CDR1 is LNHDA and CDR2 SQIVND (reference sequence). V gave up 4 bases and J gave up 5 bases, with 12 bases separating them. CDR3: CASSTGTKDNSPLHF. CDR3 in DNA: TGTGCCAGTAGTACCGGGACTAAAGATAATTCACCCCTCCACTTT.

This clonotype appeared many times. This CDR3 is CASSPSEGWGAGELFF. The CDR3 nucleotides read TGTGCCAGCAGCCCATCGGAAGGATGGGGCGCCGGGGAGCTGTTTTTT. The chain employs TRBV4-2 and TRBJ2-2; TRBD1 might be the D (5 bases). V shed 4 bases and J shed 6 bases, with 18 bases lying between them. Germline V gene lookup returns CDR1 LGHNA and CDR2 YNFKEQ. This CDR3 region has 16 residues.